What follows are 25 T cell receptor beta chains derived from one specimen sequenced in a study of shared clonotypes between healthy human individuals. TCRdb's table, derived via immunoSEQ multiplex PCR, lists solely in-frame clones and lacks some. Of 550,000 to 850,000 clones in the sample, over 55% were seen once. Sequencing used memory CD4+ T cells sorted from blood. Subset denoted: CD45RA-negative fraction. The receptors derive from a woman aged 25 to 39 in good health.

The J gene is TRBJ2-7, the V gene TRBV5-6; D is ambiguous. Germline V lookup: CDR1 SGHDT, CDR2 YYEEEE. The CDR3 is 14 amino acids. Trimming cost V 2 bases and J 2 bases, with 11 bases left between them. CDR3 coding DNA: TGTGCCAGCAGCTTCCAGGAGATCCCCTACGAGCAGTACTTC. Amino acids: CASSFQEIPYEQYF.

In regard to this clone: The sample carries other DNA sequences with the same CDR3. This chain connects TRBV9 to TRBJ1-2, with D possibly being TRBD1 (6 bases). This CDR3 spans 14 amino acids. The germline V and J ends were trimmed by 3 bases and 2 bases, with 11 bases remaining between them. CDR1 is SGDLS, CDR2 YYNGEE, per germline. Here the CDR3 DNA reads TGTGCCAGCAGCGGGTTGACAGGAAACTATGGCTACACCTTC. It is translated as CASSGLTGNYGYTF.

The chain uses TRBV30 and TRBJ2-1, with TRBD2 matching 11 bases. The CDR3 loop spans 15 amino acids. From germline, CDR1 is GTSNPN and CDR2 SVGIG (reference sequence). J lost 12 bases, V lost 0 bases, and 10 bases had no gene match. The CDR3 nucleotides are TGTGCCTGGAGTGTAGGGGCACTAGCGGGAGTTTCGCAGTTCTTC. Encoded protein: CAWSVGALAGVSQFF.

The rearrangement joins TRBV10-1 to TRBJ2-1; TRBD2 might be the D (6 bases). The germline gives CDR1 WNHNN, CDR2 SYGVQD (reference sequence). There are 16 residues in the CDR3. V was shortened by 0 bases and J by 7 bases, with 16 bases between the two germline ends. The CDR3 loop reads CASSESPWVGRNEQFF. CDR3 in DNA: TGCGCCAGCAGTGAGTCCCCCTGGGTTGGGAGGAATGAGCAGTTCTTC.

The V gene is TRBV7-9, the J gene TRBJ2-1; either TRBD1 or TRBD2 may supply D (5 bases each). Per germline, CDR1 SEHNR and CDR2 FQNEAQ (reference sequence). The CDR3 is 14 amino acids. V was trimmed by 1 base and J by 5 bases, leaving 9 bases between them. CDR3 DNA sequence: TGTGCCAGCAGCTTAGTAGGGACCAACAATGAGCAGTTCTTC. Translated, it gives CASSLVGTNNEQFF.

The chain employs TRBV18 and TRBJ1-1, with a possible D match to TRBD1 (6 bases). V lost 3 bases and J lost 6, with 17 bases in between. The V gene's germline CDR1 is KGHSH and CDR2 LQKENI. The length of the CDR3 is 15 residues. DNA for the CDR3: TGTGCCAGCTCACCCTACGAGACAGGCTTTGCTGAAGCTTTCTTT. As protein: CASSPYETGFAEAFF.

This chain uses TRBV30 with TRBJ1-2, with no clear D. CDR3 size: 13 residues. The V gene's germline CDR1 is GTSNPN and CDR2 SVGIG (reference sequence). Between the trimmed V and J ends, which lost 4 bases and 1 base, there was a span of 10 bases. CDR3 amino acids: CAWTQRINYGYTF. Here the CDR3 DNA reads TGTGCCTGGACACAGCGGATTAACTATGGCTACACCTTC. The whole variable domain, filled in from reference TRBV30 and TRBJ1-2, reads SQTIHQWPATLVQPVGSPLSLECTVEGTSNPNLYWYRQAAGRGLQLLFYSVGIGQISSEVPQNLSASRPQDRQFILSSKKLLLSDSGFYLCAWTQRINYGYTFGSGTRLTVV.

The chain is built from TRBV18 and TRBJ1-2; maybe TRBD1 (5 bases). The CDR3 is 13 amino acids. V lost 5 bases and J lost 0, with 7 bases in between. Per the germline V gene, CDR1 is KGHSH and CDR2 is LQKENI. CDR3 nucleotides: TGTGCCAGCTCAGAGGGGACTAACTATGGCTACACCTTC. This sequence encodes CASSEGTNYGYTF.

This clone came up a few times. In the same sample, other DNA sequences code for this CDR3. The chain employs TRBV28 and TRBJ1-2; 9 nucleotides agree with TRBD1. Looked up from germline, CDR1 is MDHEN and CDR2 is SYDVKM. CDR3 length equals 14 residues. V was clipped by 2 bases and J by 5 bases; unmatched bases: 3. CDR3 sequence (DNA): TGTGCCAGCAGTTTAACAGGGGGCGGGTATGGCTACACCTTC. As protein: CASSLTGGGYGYTF.

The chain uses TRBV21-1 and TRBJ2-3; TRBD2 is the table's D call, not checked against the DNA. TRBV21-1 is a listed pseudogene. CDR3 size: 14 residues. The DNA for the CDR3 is TGTGCCAACGAACTAGCGGGATATACAGATACGCAGTATTTT. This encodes CANELAGYTDTQYF.

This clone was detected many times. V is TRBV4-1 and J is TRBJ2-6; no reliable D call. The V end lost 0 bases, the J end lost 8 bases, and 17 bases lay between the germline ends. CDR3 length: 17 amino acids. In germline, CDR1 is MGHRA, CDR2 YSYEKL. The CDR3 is CASSQESRPIYPNVLTF. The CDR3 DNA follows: TGCGCCAGCAGCCAAGAATCCCGACCAATCTACCCCAACGTCCTGACTTTC.

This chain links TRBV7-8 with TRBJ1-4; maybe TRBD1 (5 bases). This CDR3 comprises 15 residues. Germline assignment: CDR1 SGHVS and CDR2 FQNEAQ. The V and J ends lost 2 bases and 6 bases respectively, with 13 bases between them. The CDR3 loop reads CASSLIGAGDEKLFF. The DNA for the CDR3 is TGTGCCAGCAGCTTAATCGGGGCCGGGGATGAAAAACTGTTTTTT.

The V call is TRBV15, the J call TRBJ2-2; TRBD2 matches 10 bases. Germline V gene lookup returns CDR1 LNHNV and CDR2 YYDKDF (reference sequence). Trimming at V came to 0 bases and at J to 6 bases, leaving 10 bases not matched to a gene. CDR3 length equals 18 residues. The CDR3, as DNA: TGTGCCACCAGCAGAGATCGGGCGCGGAGCGGGAGGGCCGGGGAGCTGTTTTTT. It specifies CATSRDRARSGRAGELFF.

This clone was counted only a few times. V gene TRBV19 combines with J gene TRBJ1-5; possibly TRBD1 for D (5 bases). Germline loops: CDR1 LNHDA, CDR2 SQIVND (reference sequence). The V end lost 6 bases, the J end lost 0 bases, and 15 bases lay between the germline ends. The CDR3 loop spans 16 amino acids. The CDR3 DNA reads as TGTGCCAGTAGCTCCCTGACAGTCTATAGCAATCAGCCCCAGCATTTT. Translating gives CASSSLTVYSNQPQHF.

CDR3 in amino acids: CSVPTGVPDTQYF. Here the CDR3 DNA reads TGCAGCGTCCCGACGGGGGTGCCAGATACGCAGTATTTT. The rearrangement joins TRBV29-1 to TRBJ2-3; a possible D gene is TRBD2 (6 bases). V lost 6 bases to trimming and J lost 4 bases, with 14 bases between them. CDR1 is SQVTM and CDR2 is ANQGSEA in the germline V gene. The CDR3 has 13 residues.

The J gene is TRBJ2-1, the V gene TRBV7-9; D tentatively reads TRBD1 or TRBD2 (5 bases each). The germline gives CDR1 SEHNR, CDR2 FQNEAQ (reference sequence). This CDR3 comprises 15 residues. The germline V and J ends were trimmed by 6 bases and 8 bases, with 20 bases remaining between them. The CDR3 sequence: CASSSRRGPLHEQFF. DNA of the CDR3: TGTGCCAGCAGTTCCCGACGGGGACCCTTACATGAGCAGTTCTTC.

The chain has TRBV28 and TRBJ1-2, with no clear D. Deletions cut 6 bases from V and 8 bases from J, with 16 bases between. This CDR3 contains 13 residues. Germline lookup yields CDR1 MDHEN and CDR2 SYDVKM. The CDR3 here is CASSQPSLGGYTF. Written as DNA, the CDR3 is TGTGCCAGCAGCCAGCCAAGTCTGGGGGGCTACACCTTC.

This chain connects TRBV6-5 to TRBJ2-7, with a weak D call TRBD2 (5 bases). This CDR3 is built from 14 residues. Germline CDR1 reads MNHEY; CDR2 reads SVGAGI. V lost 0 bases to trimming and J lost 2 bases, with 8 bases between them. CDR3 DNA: TGTGCCAGCAGTTACTCAGCGACTACCTACGAGCAGTACTTC. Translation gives CASSYSATTYEQYF.

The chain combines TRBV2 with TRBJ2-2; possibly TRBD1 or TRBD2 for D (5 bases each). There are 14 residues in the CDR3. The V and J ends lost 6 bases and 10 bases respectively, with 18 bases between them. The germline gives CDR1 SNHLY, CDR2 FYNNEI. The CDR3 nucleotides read TGTGCCAGCAGGAGCCGGGACGGTGGTGCGGAGCTGTTTTTT. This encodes CASRSRDGGAELFF.

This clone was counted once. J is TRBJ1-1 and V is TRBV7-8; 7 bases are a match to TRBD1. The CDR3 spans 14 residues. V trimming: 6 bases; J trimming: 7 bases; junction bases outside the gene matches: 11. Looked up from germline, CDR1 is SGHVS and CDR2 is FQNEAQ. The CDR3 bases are TGTGCCAGCAGAAACAGGGGTACTCCGGGTGAAGCTTTCTTT. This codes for CASRNRGTPGEAFF.

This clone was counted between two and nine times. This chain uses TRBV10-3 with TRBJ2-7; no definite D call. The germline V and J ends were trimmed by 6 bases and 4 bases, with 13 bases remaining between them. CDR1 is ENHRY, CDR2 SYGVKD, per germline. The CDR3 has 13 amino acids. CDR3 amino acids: CAIRAPDMYEQYF. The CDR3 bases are TGTGCCATCAGGGCTCCTGACATGTACGAGCAGTACTTC.

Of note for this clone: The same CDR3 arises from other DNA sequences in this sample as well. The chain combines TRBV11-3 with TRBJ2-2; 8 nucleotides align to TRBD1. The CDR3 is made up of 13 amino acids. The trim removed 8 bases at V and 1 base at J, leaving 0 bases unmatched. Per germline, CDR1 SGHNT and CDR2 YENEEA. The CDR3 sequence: CASGQGNTGELFF. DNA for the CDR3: TGTGCCAGCGGACAGGGGAACACCGGGGAGCTGTTTTTT.

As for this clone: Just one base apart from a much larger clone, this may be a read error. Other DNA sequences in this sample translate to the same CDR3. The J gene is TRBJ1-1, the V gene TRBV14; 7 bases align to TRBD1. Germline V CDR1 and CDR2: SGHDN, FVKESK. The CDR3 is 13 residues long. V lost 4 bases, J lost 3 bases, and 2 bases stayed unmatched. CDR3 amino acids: CASSRQGDTEAFF. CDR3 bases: TGTGCCAGCAGCCGGCAGGGGGACACTGAAGCTTTCTTT.

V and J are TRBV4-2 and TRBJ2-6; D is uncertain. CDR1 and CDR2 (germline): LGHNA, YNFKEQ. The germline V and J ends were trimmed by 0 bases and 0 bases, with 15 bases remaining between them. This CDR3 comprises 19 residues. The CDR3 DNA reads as TGTGCCAGCAGCCAAGATAGGCAGGAAATCGCCTCTGGGGCCAACGTCCTGACTTTC. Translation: CASSQDRQEIASGANVLTF.

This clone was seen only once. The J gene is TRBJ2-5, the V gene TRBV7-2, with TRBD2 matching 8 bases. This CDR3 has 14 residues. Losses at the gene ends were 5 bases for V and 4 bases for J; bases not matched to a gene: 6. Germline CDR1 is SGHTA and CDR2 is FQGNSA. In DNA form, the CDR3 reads TGTGCCAGCAGCCCCGGGACTAGAGGAGAGACCCAGTACTTC. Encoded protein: CASSPGTRGETQYF.